This T cell receptor beta chain was sequenced in a study of regulatory T cells in long-lasting Graves disease. The overall study: It was over 5 years of antithyroid drugs, with positive TSH receptor antibodies, that meant persistent Graves' disease. Study-level results: It was in persistent disease that TRBV28, TRBJ1-2 and TRBJ2-5 were favored. Persistent patients shared about 3,000 public clonotypes among themselves. Newly diagnosed patients shared fewer, at nearly 1,000.

Through Arm-PCR of CDR3 regions and iRepertoire HTBI primers, TCR beta libraries were built. TCRdb passed the multiplex PCR reads through MiXCR, listing each CDR3 protein once. The table lists under 450,000 distinct CDR3 sequences, around a quarter of them singletons. Time point indicated: persistent/refractory GD, antithyroid drugs over 5 years with positive TRAb. PBMC RNA served as the TCR library source. Concerning this clonotype: What it binds is unknown.

The CDR3 runs 15 residues. The V end lost 6 bases, the J end lost 8 bases, and 20 bases lay between the germline ends. The chain uses TRBV12-3 or TRBV12-4 and TRBJ2-1, with D maybe TRBD2 (6 bases). The input for sequencing was peripheral blood mononuclear cells (PBMCs), taken when the disease was refractory, from a patient treated with antithyroid drugs. This clonotype originated in a female donor with Graves disease. The CDR3 DNA follows: TGTGCCAGCAGGCCGGGAGTAGTGGGGTTCGATGAGCAGTTCTTC. Its translation: CASRPGVVGFDEQFF.